Listed below are T cell receptor beta chains from one sample, sequenced in a study of control samples from healthy donors and cancer patients. Clones were read by immunoSEQ multiplex PCR, and TCRdb kept only the in-frame ones, dropping some. The sample consists of about 130,000 clones, around 94% of them appearing once. Sequenced sample: PBMCs. All receptors come from a man in his sixties with colorectal cancer. Both conserved end residues are part of each CDR3. Each record gives: V gene, clone size, D gene, J gene, CDR3 protein, CDR3 DNA. The D gene is left open where the match is weak. Clone size, where shown, is once, few, many, or a class for clones that have expanded.

>TRBV5-1|.|TRBD1|TRBJ2-7
CASSSGQGGSYEQYF
TGCGCCAGCAGCTCCGGACAGGGAGGCTCCTACGAGCAGTACTTC
>TRBV6-2/TRBV6-3|once|TRBD2|TRBJ2-3
CASSWQLAVPSTDTQYF
TGTGCCAGCAGTTGGCAGCTAGCGGTTCCTAGCACAGATACGCAGTATTTT
>TRBV11-2|once|TRBD2|TRBJ2-3
CASSFSGGVFTDTQYF
TGTGCCAGCAGCTTTAGCGGGGGGGTTTTCACAGATACGCAGTATTTT
>TRBV14|.|.|TRBJ2-1
CASSQRIGQSSYNEQFF
TGTGCCAGCAGCCAAAGAATAGGACAGAGCTCCTACAATGAGCAGTTCTTC
>TRBV11-2|.|TRBD1|TRBJ1-6
CASSPRDRGNSPLHF
TGTGCCAGCAGCCCCCGGGACAGGGGAAATTCACCCCTCCACTTT
>TRBV5-1|.|.|TRBJ2-1
CASSLVSHNEQFF
TGCGCCAGCAGCTTGGTTTCCCACAATGAGCAGTTCTTC
>TRBV24-1|.|.|TRBJ2-7
CATSVGSRGEQYF
TGTGCCACCAGTGTCGGGTCCCGGGGCGAGCAGTACTTC
>TRBV7-2|.|.|TRBJ1-1
CASSLTIGVNTEAFF
TGTGCCAGCAGCTTAACGATAGGGGTGAACACTGAAGCTTTCTTT
>TRBV29-1|.|TRBD2|TRBJ2-1
CSGAGTSGYNEQFF
TGCAGCGGCGCCGGGACTAGCGGTTACAATGAGCAGTTCTTC
>TRBV6-5|.|TRBD1|TRBJ2-7
CASSTRTGGYEQYF
TGTGCCAGCAGTACACGGACAGGGGGCTACGAGCAGTACTTC
>TRBV6-5|few|TRBD1|TRBJ2-7
CASSYTNRGSYEQYF
TGTGCCAGCAGTTACACCAACAGGGGCTCCTACGAGCAGTACTTC
>TRBV15|.|TRBD1|TRBJ1-5
CATSRKSGQGSNQPQHF
TGTGCCACCAGCAGGAAATCGGGACAGGGTAGCAATCAGCCCCAGCATTTT
>TRBV19|few|.|TRBJ1-1
CASNKFPGTANTEAFF
TGTGCCAGTAACAAATTCCCCGGGACCGCCAACACTGAAGCTTTCTTT
>TRBV2|.|.|TRBJ1-6
CASSLSGGVSYNSPLHF
TGTGCCAGCAGCCTCTCGGGGGGCGTTTCCTATAATTCACCCCTCCACTTT
>TRBV5-1|.|TRBD1|TRBJ2-3
CASSQGTGSDTQYF
TGCGCCAGCTCCCAGGGGACAGGGTCAGATACGCAGTATTTT
>TRBV11-3|.|TRBD1|TRBJ2-7
CASSEGQGRYEQYF
TGTGCCAGCAGCGAGGGACAGGGACGGTACGAGCAGTACTTC
>TRBV7-6|.|TRBD2|TRBJ2-2
CASSSRLSGANTGELFF
TGTGCCAGCAGCTCTCGACTAAGCGGGGCGAACACCGGGGAGCTGTTTTTT
>TRBV5-4|once|TRBD2|TRBJ2-7
CASSAGTSGGFYEQYF
TGTGCCAGCAGCGCCGGGACTAGCGGGGGGTTCTACGAGCAGTACTTC
>TRBV18|.|.|TRBJ1-5
CASSLDGSNQPQHF
TGTGCCAGCTCGCTGGACGGTAGCAATCAGCCCCAGCATTTT
>TRBV10-2|.|.|TRBJ1-1
CASSDRGITEAFF
TGCGCCAGCAGTGACAGGGGAATCACTGAAGCTTTCTTT
>TRBV6-5|.|.|TRBJ1-4
CASSLKLGGEKLFF
TGTGCCAGCAGTTTAAAACTCGGCGGTGAAAAACTGTTTTTT
>TRBV18|.|.|TRBJ1-2
CASSPPGGRPYGYTF
TGTGCCAGCTCACCACCGGGGGGACGTCCCTATGGCTACACCTTC
>TRBV6-4|.|TRBD1|TRBJ1-6
CASSEQGSYNSPLHF
TGTGCCAGCAGTGAACAGGGGTCCTATAATTCACCCCTCCACTTT
>TRBV3-1/TRBV3-2|.|.|TRBJ1-5
CASSPDYSNQPQHF
TGTGCCAGCAGCCCCGATTATAGCAATCAGCCCCAGCATTTT
>TRBV6-5|.|TRBD1|TRBJ2-4
CASSPDRDQNIQYF
TGTGCCAGCAGTCCTGACAGGGATCAAAACATTCAGTACTTC
>TRBV30|.|.|TRBJ2-5
CARTGGSGETQYF
TGTGCCCGTACTGGGGGAAGCGGGGAGACCCAGTACTTC
>TRBV27|.|.|TRBJ2-6
CASRGGGSGANVLTF
TGTGCCAGCAGAGGAGGGGGCTCTGGGGCCAACGTCCTGACTTTC
>TRBV6-5|.|.|TRBJ1-1
CATLIHGMNTEAFF
TGTGCCACCCTGATTCATGGAATGAACACTGAAGCTTTCTTT
>TRBV5-4|once|TRBD2|TRBJ2-1
CASSSGFSGEYNEQFF
TGTGCCAGCAGTTCCGGGTTTAGCGGGGAATACAATGAGCAGTTCTTC
>TRBV19|.|TRBD1|TRBJ2-6
CASSRGDRDSGANVLTF
TGTGCCAGTAGTAGAGGGGACAGGGACTCTGGGGCCAACGTCCTGACTTTC
>TRBV7-9|.|TRBD1|TRBJ2-3
CASSLVEGAFTDTQYF
TGTGCCAGCAGCTTAGTTGAGGGGGCGTTCACAGATACGCAGTATTTT
>TRBV5-5|.|TRBD1|TRBJ1-2
CASSAGQGLGYGYTF
TGTGCCAGCAGCGCCGGACAGGGCTTGGGCTATGGCTACACCTTC
>TRBV11-1|.|TRBD1|TRBJ1-1
CASSQDRGNTEAFF
TGTGCCAGCAGCCAAGACAGGGGAAACACTGAAGCTTTCTTT
>TRBV29-1|.|TRBD1|TRBJ1-2
CSVTTGEIGYTF
TGCAGCGTTACGACAGGGGAAATTGGCTACACCTTC
>TRBV6-5|.|.|TRBJ1-5
CASRGWGPSAQHF
TGTGCCAGCAGGGGGTGGGGCCCCTCGGCCCAGCATTTT
>TRBV5-4|.|TRBD2|TRBJ2-1
CASSPGTSGGYNEQFF
TGTGCCAGCAGCCCGGGGACTAGCGGGGGCTACAATGAGCAGTTCTTC
>TRBV7-6|once|TRBD1|TRBJ1-1
CASSLVAGQGEAFF
TGTGCCAGCAGCTTAGTTGCAGGACAGGGGGAAGCTTTCTTT
>TRBV29-1|.|.|TRBJ2-5
CSVEQGGTQYF
TGCAGCGTTGAACAGGGAGGGACCCAGTACTTC